This TCR beta chain was profiled in a study of tumor-infiltrating lymphocytes in primary liver carcinoma. A primer in the constant region served to generate TCR beta cDNA from approximately 500 ng of total RNA. Slightly modified ARM-PCR, run as three nested multiplex PCR rounds, produced the TCR beta libraries. Rounds one and two of PCR, each of roughly 10 cycles, were primed with TRBV1-TRBV30 forward primers and a C-beta reverse primer. TCRdb recomputed calls from the multiplex PCR reads with MiXCR, one row per CDR3 protein. This sample has about 99,000 distinct CDR3 sequences, with about three quarters found just once. The roughly 20-34 mg bulk tissue piece was not sorted before simultaneous RNA and DNA extraction. For this clonotype: At one end, the junction sequence differs from germline, possibly due to a read error.

This CDR3 has 17 residues. Looked up from germline, CDR1 is SEHNR and CDR2 is FQNEAQ (reference sequence). The sequencing input was liver tumor tissue from sampling region 5. Subset given: tumor region T5, tumor centre. The source is a woman aged 55 to 70 with primary liver carcinoma and hepatitis B virus infection. This rearrangement joins TRBV7-9 to TRBJ1-3; 7 positions agree with TRBD1. The CDR3, as DNA: TGTGCCAGCAGCTTAGCGCAACCAGGGGGATCTGGAAACACCATGTATTTT. Amino acids: CASSLAQPGGSGNTMYF.